These 31 T cell receptor beta chains were sequenced from one sample in a study of T cell responses to AZD1222 COVID-19 vaccine. Sequenced by immunoSEQ multiplex PCR; TCRdb stores in-frame clones only, minus some. The top ten clones hold around 5% of a sample with approximately 150,000 clones, approximately 90% of them seen once. The input for sequencing was peripheral blood, taken on day 0 of AZD1222 vaccination. These receptors all come from an adult in good health.

This clone appeared a single time. This sequence joins TRBV21-1 and TRBJ2-2; the D call in the table, TRBD2, was not verified against the DNA. TRBV21-1 counts as a pseudogene. The CDR3 contains 16 residues. The CDR3 loop reads CASSLNLRENTGELFF. For the CDR3, the DNA is TGTGCCAGCAGCCTGAATTTGCGGGAGAACACCGGGGAGCTGTTTTTT.

The chain couples TRBV7-2 to TRBJ1-2; D call uncertain. V shed 0 bases and J shed 8 bases, with 10 bases lying between them. This CDR3 comprises 13 residues. CDR1 and CDR2 (germline): SGHTA, FQGNSA. DNA for the CDR3: TGTGCCAGCAGCTTAGCAGGGCTCGGGGGCTACACCTTC. This sequence encodes CASSLAGLGGYTF. The variable domain in full, completed from reference TRBV7-2 and TRBJ1-2, reads GAGVSQSPSNKVTEKGKDVELRCDPISGHTALYWYRQSLGQGLEFLIYFQGNSAPDKSGLPSDRFSAERTGGSVSTLTIQRTQQEDSAVYLCASSLAGLGGYTFGSGTRLTVV.

The chain joins TRBV19 to TRBJ2-1, with D possibly being TRBD1 (5 bases). CDR1 LNHDA and CDR2 SQIVND come from the germline V gene (reference sequence). Trimming shortened V by 5 bases and J by 2 bases, and 13 bases separated the two germline ends. CDR3 length: 15 residues. The CDR3 here is CASSPWGRPYNEQFF. CDR3 nucleotide sequence: TGTGCCAGTAGTCCCTGGGGCAGACCCTACAATGAGCAGTTCTTC.

The chain links TRBV7-2 to TRBJ2-7; D unclear. This CDR3 is 14 amino acids long. Trimming left V 8 bases short and J 0 bases short, with 14 bases between. The germline gives CDR1 SGHTA, CDR2 FQGNSA. The CDR3 spells CASGGSSSSYEQYF. The CDR3 DNA sequence: TGTGCCAGCGGTGGATCCTCAAGCTCCTACGAGCAGTACTTC.

The J gene is TRBJ2-7, the V gene TRBV7-2; 9 positions match TRBD1. The germline gives CDR1 SGHTA, CDR2 FQGNSA. The CDR3 contains 15 residues. V shed 1 base and J 3 bases; nucleotides not matched to a gene: 4. The CDR3 here is CASSLGTGDFYEQYF. The CDR3 DNA is TGTGCCAGCAGCTTAGGGACAGGGGATTTCTACGAGCAGTACTTC.

The rearrangement joins TRBV3-1 (or the pseudogene TRBV3-2) to TRBJ1-1; the match to TRBD1 covers 9 bases. The V segment lost 3 bases and the J segment 11 bases; nucleotides outside the gene matches: 10. The CDR3 spans 14 residues. The V gene's germline CDR1 is LGHDT and CDR2 YNNKEL (reference sequence). The CDR3 nucleotides are TGTGCCAGCAGCCATGGGACAGGGTCACGTATGGCTTTCTTT. It translates to CASSHGTGSRMAFF.

The rearrangement joins TRBV2 to TRBJ2-2, with 7 bases matching TRBD1. This CDR3 has 15 residues. From germline, CDR1 is SNHLY and CDR2 FYNNEI. V lost 8 bases, J lost 0 bases, and 6 bases stayed unmatched. Here the CDR3 DNA reads TGTGCCAGCGGCCGGGACAGAGCGAACACCGGGGAGCTGTTTTTT. It codes for CASGRDRANTGELFF.

This chain connects TRBV6-2 or TRBV6-3 to TRBJ1-6; no reliable D call. This CDR3 is 13 amino acids long. The germline V gene encodes CDR1 MNHEY and CDR2 SVGEGT. V was cut by 3 bases and J by 13 bases, with 13 bases left in between. CDR3 amino acids: CASSYERTFPLHF. The CDR3 DNA sequence: TGTGCCAGCAGTTATGAGCGGACCTTCCCCCTCCACTTT.

V is TRBV12-3 or TRBV12-4 and J is TRBJ2-4; D not certain. V lost 5 bases to trimming and J lost 9 bases, with 8 bases between them. The CDR3 totals 11 residues. The CDR3 region has the DNA TGTGCCAGCAGTCCCCGGGTCATTCAGTACTTC. Protein: CASSPRVIQYF.

The chain recombines TRBV9 with TRBJ2-3, with 14 positions matching TRBD2. In germline, CDR1 is SGDLS, CDR2 YYNGEE. V lost 0 bases to trimming and J lost 6 bases; unmatched junction nucleotides: 6. The CDR3 is made up of 17 amino acids. CDR3 sequence reads: CASSVGGLAGGHDTQYF. CDR3 DNA sequence: TGTGCCAGCAGCGTAGGAGGACTAGCGGGGGGACACGATACGCAGTATTTT.

V is TRBV5-4 and J is TRBJ2-1; TRBD2 is a possible D gene (6 bases). CDR1 SGHNT and CDR2 YYREEE come from the germline V gene (reference sequence). The V and J ends lost 5 bases and 1 base respectively, with 13 bases between them. The CDR3 contains 15 residues. CDR3 sequence (DNA): TGTGCCAGCAGGGAGGGGACGGGTTCCTACAATGAGCAGTTCTTC. It is translated as CASREGTGSYNEQFF.

The rearrangement links TRBV5-5 to TRBJ2-7; possibly TRBD2 for D (6 bases). The germline V and J ends were trimmed by 0 bases and 6 bases, with 13 bases remaining between them. The CDR3 totals 14 residues. Germline CDR1 reads SGHKS; CDR2 reads YYEKEE (reference sequence). The DNA of the CDR3 is TGTGCCAGCAGCTTGGCCAGTTCGGGGGTCGAGCAGTACTTC. It translates to CASSLASSGVEQYF.

The chain joins TRBV7-2 to TRBJ1-6, with 7 bases matching TRBD1. This CDR3 spans 16 amino acids. CDR1 is SGHTA and CDR2 is FQGNSA in the germline V gene. V shed 1 base and J 4 bases; nucleotides not matched to a gene: 4. CDR3: CASSLGGTEYNSPLHF. The CDR3 nucleotides read TGTGCCAGCAGCTTAGGCGGGACAGAGTATAATTCACCCCTCCACTTT.

This sequence joins TRBV5-6 and TRBJ2-1; 11 bases align to TRBD2. The CDR3 spans 17 residues. In germline, CDR1 is SGHDT, CDR2 YYEEEE. After removal of 2 bases from V and 1 base from J, the junction contained 5 bases not matched to a gene. Here the CDR3 reads CASSLIGLAGSYNEQFF. For the CDR3, the DNA is TGTGCCAGCAGCTTAATCGGACTAGCGGGTTCCTACAATGAGCAGTTCTTC.

V and J are TRBV4-1 and TRBJ1-2; perhaps TRBD1 as D (5 bases). CDR1 MGHRA and CDR2 YSYEKL come from the germline V gene. The CDR3 is 16 amino acids. V lost 0 bases and J lost 7, with 18 bases in between. CDR3 DNA: TGCGCCAGCAGCCAAGATATCGTACGGGGGGTTAGTGGCTACACCTTC. Amino acids: CASSQDIVRGVSGYTF.

V is TRBV28 and J is TRBJ2-5; TRBD1 is a possible D gene (5 bases). The CDR3 is made up of 14 amino acids. Germline assignment: CDR1 MDHEN and CDR2 SYDVKM. Trimming left V 7 bases short and J 4 bases short, with 16 bases between. The CDR3 DNA is TGTGCCAGCAATGTTGGTGGGGCCGGAGAGACCCAGTACTTC. It specifies CASNVGGAGETQYF.

This clone was detected only a few times. The V call is TRBV5-4, the J call TRBJ1-1; the D is unclear. With 0 bases removed from V and 4 bases from J, the gap between germline ends came to 4 bases. The CDR3 totals 12 residues. Germline CDR1 is SGHNT and CDR2 is YYREEE (reference sequence). CDR3 in amino acids: CASSLDTTEAFF. In nucleotides, the CDR3 is TGTGCCAGCAGCTTGGACACCACTGAAGCTTTCTTT.

The gene calls are TRBV24-1 and TRBJ1-2; 10 bases are a match to TRBD1. Germline V gene lookup returns CDR1 KGHDR and CDR2 SFDVKD. V dropped 3 bases and J dropped 2; count of bases not matched to a gene: 8. The CDR3 has 17 amino acids. The CDR3 DNA sequence: TGTGCCACCAGTGATCCGAACCCGGGACAGGGGAACTATGGCTACACCTTC. It yields the protein CATSDPNPGQGNYGYTF.

The V call is TRBV28, the J call TRBJ1-2; no reliable D call. This CDR3 comprises 15 residues. CDR1 MDHEN and CDR2 SYDVKM come from the germline V gene. V was clipped by 5 bases and J by 0 bases, with 13 bases between them. For the CDR3, the DNA is TGTGCCAGCAGTCCTCAGACCAATACTAACTATGGCTACACCTTC. Residues: CASSPQTNTNYGYTF.

This chain connects TRBV7-9 to TRBJ1-3; D call uncertain. This CDR3 is 14 amino acids long. Trimming took 5 bases from V and 2 from J, leaving 10 bases between them. CDR1 SEHNR and CDR2 FQNEAQ come from the germline V gene (reference sequence). The CDR3 is CASSQTRTGNTIYF. CDR3 in DNA: TGTGCCAGCAGCCAGACAAGAACTGGAAACACCATATATTTT.

The chain carries TRBV20-1 and TRBJ2-2; 7 bases line up with TRBD1. The CDR3 loop spans 14 amino acids. Germline V gives CDR1 DFQATT, CDR2 SNEGSKA (reference sequence). V was clipped by 3 bases and J by 0 bases; unmatched bases: 1. CDR3 region: CSASQGANTGELFF. CDR3 DNA sequence: TGCAGTGCTAGTCAGGGGGCGAACACCGGGGAGCTGTTTTTT.

The chain recombines TRBV5-4 with TRBJ2-7, with TRBD2 identical over 9 bases. V gave up 3 bases and J gave up 5 bases; unmatched junction bases: 15. Looked up from germline, CDR1 is SGHNT and CDR2 is YYREEE (reference sequence). The CDR3 runs to 17 residues. The DNA of the CDR3 is TGTGCCAGCAGCTCTGACCGTGGGGCGGGAGGGCTCCACGAGCAGTACTTC. It codes for CASSSDRGAGGLHEQYF. Complete variable domain (other parts from reference TRBV5-4 and TRBJ2-7): ETGVTQSPTHLIKTRGQQVTLRCSSQSGHNTVSWYQQALGQGPQFIFQYYREEENGRGNFPPRFSGLQFPNYSSELNVNALELDDSALYLCASSSDRGAGGLHEQYFGPGTRLTVT.

J is TRBJ2-7 and V is TRBV5-1; 11 bases agree with TRBD2. The CDR3 consists of 14 residues. Germline trimming cut 3 bases from V and 3 bases from J; bases unmatched to any gene: 2. Germline CDR1 reads SGHRS; CDR2 reads YFSETQ. The CDR3, as DNA: TGCGCCAGCAGCTCCACTAGCGGGAGCTACGAGCAGTACTTC. Its protein is CASSSTSGSYEQYF.

This clone was found a few times. Here the CDR3 DNA reads TGTGCCAGCAGCCAAGCAGGGCCGGGAGGGCCAGAGACCCAGTACTTC. Translated: CASSQAGPGGPETQYF. The chain employs TRBV4-2 and TRBJ2-5; TRBD2 aligns across 8 bases. V lost 1 base and J lost 4; bases outside the gene matches: 8. The CDR3 consists of 16 residues. The germline CDR1 and CDR2 sequences are LGHNA and YNFKEQ.

The rearrangement uses TRBV6-5 and TRBJ1-6; D ambiguous. Germline-derived CDR1 and CDR2 are MNHEY and SVGAGI. Trimming removed 6 bases from V and 7 bases from J, with 13 bases in between. The CDR3 is 14 residues long. CDR3: CASRDVLGNSPLHF. The CDR3 region has the DNA TGTGCCAGCAGGGACGTCCTAGGGAATTCACCCCTCCACTTT.

This clone was recorded a few times. J is TRBJ2-7 and V is TRBV4-2; no definite D call. Germline CDR1 LGHNA, CDR2 YNFKEQ. V was pared by 3 bases and J by 5 bases, with 17 bases between. This CDR3 region has 15 residues. The CDR3 spells CASSQSELVSHEQYF. The DNA of the CDR3 is TGTGCCAGCAGCCAGTCAGAGCTAGTTAGCCACGAGCAGTACTTC.

The gene calls are TRBV27 and TRBJ2-3; 9 bases line up with TRBD1. Trimming removed 8 bases from V and 1 base from J; junction bases left unmatched: 1. Looked up from germline, CDR1 is MNHEY and CDR2 is SMNVEV (reference sequence). The CDR3 runs to 13 residues. The CDR3, as DNA: TGTGCCAGCCGGACAGGGGGCACAGATACGCAGTATTTT. Protein sequence: CASRTGGTDTQYF.

The rearrangement uses TRBV7-6 and TRBJ2-5; possibly TRBD1 or TRBD2 for D (5 bases each). The CDR3 consists of 13 residues. Germline V gene lookup returns CDR1 SGHVS and CDR2 FNYEAQ. Deletions cut 3 bases from V and 9 bases from J, with 14 bases between. The DNA for the CDR3 is TGTGCCAGCAGCTTTTCCGGGACCCAACCCCAGTACTTC. Protein sequence: CASSFSGTQPQYF.

The chain employs TRBV6-2 or TRBV6-3 and TRBJ1-1; 7 bases are a match to TRBD1. Germline loops: CDR1 MNHEY, CDR2 SVGEGT. V shed 5 bases, J shed 0 bases, and the junction held 6 bases outside the gene matches. The CDR3 consists of 15 residues. The CDR3 nucleotides read TGTGCCAGCAGTCCACTGGGACAGTTGAACACTGAAGCTTTCTTT. It encodes CASSPLGQLNTEAFF.

The chain recombines TRBV28 with TRBJ2-7; D possibly matches TRBD1 or TRBD2 (5 bases each). The CDR3 sequence is 13 residues long. Germline V gene data show CDR1 as MDHEN and CDR2 as SYDVKM. Trimming pared 7 bases from V and 0 bases from J, leaving 10 bases between. CDR3 amino acids: CASKPGASYEQYF. CDR3 nucleotides: TGTGCCAGCAAACCCGGGGCCTCCTACGAGCAGTACTTC.

V gene TRBV28 combines with J gene TRBJ2-7; 8 positions agree with TRBD1. The CDR3 is 13 residues long. With 6 bases clipped from V and 4 bases from J, the junction kept 5 bases outside the gene matches. Germline assignment: CDR1 MDHEN and CDR2 SYDVKM. CDR3 coding DNA: TGTGCCAGCAGACCAGGGGGCAGGTACGAGCAGTACTTC. Its translation is CASRPGGRYEQYF. Complete variable domain (other parts from reference TRBV28 and TRBJ2-7): DVKVTQSSRYLVKRTGEKVFLECVQDMDHENMFWYRQDPGLGLRLIYFSYDVKMKEKGDIPEGYSVSREKKERFSLILESASTNQTSMYLCASRPGGRYEQYFGPGTRLTVT.